This section outlines one T cell receptor beta chain sequence together with its context. These data come from a study of cytomegalovirus exposure and HLA in healthy donors. Vbeta (60) and Jbeta (13) primers were used in the PCR. The repertoire was sequenced with immunoSEQ multiplex PCR; TCRdb's copy has only in-frame clones and lacks some. This table has 95,000 to 100,000 clones, under 85% appearing once. The sequence came from a man aged 40-50 years in good health and CMV-seronegative. Sequenced sample: PBMCs.

The CDR3: CASSPLPQAEAFF. The DNA for the CDR3 is TGCGCCAGCAGCCCCCTCCCACAGGCAGAAGCTTTCTTT. V is TRBV5-1 and J is TRBJ1-1, with TRBD1 as a possible D gene (5 bases). Trimming cost V 4 bases and J 8 bases, with 15 bases left between them. The CDR3 covers 13 residues. Germline lookup yields CDR1 SGHRS and CDR2 YFSETQ.